What follows describes a single T cell receptor beta chain. Its antigen is still unknown. The data are from a study of shared clonotypes between healthy human individuals. The germline gives CDR1 MNHEY, CDR2 SVGAGI. V was clipped by 2 bases and J by 8 bases, with 12 bases between them. The CDR3 spans 14 residues. Study-level findings and limits: An effect of sequencing depth on clonotype sharing among donors was expected.

Profiled with immunoSEQ multiplex PCR; TCRdb holds only in-frame clones, not every one. The data hold over a million clones, with about 75% observed a single time. This receptor was identified in a man aged 18 to 30 in good health. The sample comprised memory CD4+ T cells sorted from blood. Noted subset: CD45RA-negative fraction. The genes are TRBV6-5 and TRBJ1-4; a weak D match, TRBD1 (6 bases). Here the CDR3 reads CASSYRGVWEKLFF. The CDR3 nucleotides are TGTGCCAGCAGTTACAGGGGGGTATGGGAAAAACTGTTTTTT.